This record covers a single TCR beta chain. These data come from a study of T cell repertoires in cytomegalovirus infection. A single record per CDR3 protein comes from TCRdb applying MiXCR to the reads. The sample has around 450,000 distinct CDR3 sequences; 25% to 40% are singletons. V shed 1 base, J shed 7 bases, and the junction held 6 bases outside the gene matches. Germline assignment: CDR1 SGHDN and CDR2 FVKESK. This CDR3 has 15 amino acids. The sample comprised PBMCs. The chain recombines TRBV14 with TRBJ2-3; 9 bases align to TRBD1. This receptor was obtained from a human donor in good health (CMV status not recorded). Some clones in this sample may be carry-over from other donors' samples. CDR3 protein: CASSQVGTGLNTQYF. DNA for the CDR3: TGTGCCAGCAGCCAAGTCGGGACAGGGTTGAATACGCAGTATTTT.